Sequencing of this T cell receptor beta chain was carried out in a study of blood T cell repertoires in COVID-19. Looking at the study overall: Sample material is recorded as cDNA or gDNA derived from T cells, B-cell-depleted T cells, or PBMCs.

This CDR3 is built from 14 residues. The V gene's germline CDR1 is MNHEY and CDR2 SVGEGT. V was trimmed by 6 bases and J by 2 bases, leaving 12 bases between them. Libraries were prepared by immunoSEQ multiplex PCR; TCRdb keeps only in-frame clonotypes and omits some of them. The repertoire holds some 170,000 clones, with almost 80% as singletons. The V call is TRBV6-2 or TRBV6-3, the J call TRBJ2-3; no reliable D call. Material for sequencing was PBMCs or T cells enriched from blood (not recorded which). The source is a woman aged 45-65 years who had recovered from COVID-19. The CDR3 sequence: CASSQQLFTDTQYF. The CDR3, as DNA: TGTGCCAGCAGCCAACAACTATTCACAGATACGCAGTATTTT.